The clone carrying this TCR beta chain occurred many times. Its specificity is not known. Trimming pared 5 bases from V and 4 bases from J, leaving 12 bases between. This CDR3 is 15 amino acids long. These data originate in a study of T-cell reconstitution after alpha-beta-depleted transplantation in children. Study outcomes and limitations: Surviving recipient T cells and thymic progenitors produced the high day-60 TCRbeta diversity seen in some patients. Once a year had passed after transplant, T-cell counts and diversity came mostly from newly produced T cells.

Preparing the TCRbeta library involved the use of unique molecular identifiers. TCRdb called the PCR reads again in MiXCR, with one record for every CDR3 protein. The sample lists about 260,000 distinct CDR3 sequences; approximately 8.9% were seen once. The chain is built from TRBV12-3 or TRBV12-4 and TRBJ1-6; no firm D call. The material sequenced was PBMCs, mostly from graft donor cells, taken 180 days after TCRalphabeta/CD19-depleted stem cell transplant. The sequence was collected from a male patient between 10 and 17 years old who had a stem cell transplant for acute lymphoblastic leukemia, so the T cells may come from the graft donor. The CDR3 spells CASSPPGEYNSPLHF. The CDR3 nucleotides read TGTGCCAGCAGTCCCCCTGGGGAGTATAATTCACCCCTCCACTTT.